These T cell receptor beta chains were read from a single sample in a study of cytomegalovirus exposure and HLA in healthy donors. Method: immunoSEQ multiplex PCR; TCRdb's copy keeps in-frame clones and lacks some. This sample has 200,000 or so clones, with roughly 87% found just once. Sequencing was carried out using PBMCs. The receptors stem from a girl under three years old in good health and CMV-seronegative. Each CDR3 is given with its conserved first and last residue. The order of the fields is clone size, D gene, V gene, J gene, CDR3 DNA, CDR3 protein. A D gene is named only where the DNA matches it firmly. For some rows the clone size is stated as once, few or many, or as a class when expanded; others skip it.

clone_size: -
d_call: TRBD1
v_call: TRBV7-3
j_call: TRBJ1-1
cdr3_nt: TGTGCCAGCAGCTTGTTAGGGGGCAACACTGAAGCTTTCTTT
cdr3_aa: CASSLLGGNTEAFF

clone_size: -
d_call: -
v_call: TRBV6-1
j_call: TRBJ2-7
cdr3_nt: TGTGCCAGCAGTGAAGGGCCCCGACTAGGAATCCAGCAGTACTTC
cdr3_aa: CASSEGPRLGIQQYF

clone_size: few
d_call: -
v_call: TRBV19
j_call: TRBJ2-2
cdr3_nt: TGTGCCAGTAGTGCAGTAGCGATCGGGGAGCTGTTTTTT
cdr3_aa: CASSAVAIGELFF

clone_size: few
d_call: TRBD1
v_call: TRBV6-1
j_call: TRBJ1-4
cdr3_nt: TGTGCCAGCACAGCACCGGGACAGGGTGAGGAAAAACTGTTTTTT
cdr3_aa: CASTAPGQGEEKLFF

clone_size: -
d_call: -
v_call: TRBV7-8
j_call: TRBJ1-5
cdr3_nt: TGTGCCAGCAGCTTATATGAGGACAGTCGGCAGCCCCAGCATTTT
cdr3_aa: CASSLYEDSRQPQHF

clone_size: -
d_call: -
v_call: TRBV30
j_call: TRBJ1-1
cdr3_nt: TGTGCCTGGAGTGTATGGAGGGAGACTGAAGCTTTCTTT
cdr3_aa: CAWSVWRETEAFF

clone_size: -
d_call: -
v_call: TRBV19
j_call: TRBJ2-1
cdr3_nt: TGTGCCAGTAGTATTGGAGTAGGCTCCTACAATGAGCAGTTCTTC
cdr3_aa: CASSIGVGSYNEQFF

clone_size: -
d_call: TRBD2
v_call: TRBV2
j_call: TRBJ2-5
cdr3_nt: TGTGCCAGCAGCCTGGGACTAGCGGGGGCCCAAGAGACCCAGTACTTC
cdr3_aa: CASSLGLAGAQETQYF

clone_size: -
d_call: -
v_call: TRBV19
j_call: TRBJ1-5
cdr3_nt: TGTGCCAGTAGTCCGGACTCGGGGCCCCAGCATTTT
cdr3_aa: CASSPDSGPQHF

clone_size: once
d_call: -
v_call: TRBV30
j_call: TRBJ2-7
cdr3_nt: TGTGCCTGGGAGGAGGCTCTCGTGCAGTACTTC
cdr3_aa: CAWEEALVQYF

clone_size: -
d_call: TRBD1
v_call: TRBV7-9
j_call: TRBJ1-1
cdr3_nt: TGTGCCAGCAGCTTAGGACAGGGAACGGCTTTCTTT
cdr3_aa: CASSLGQGTAFF

clone_size: -
d_call: -
v_call: TRBV7-3
j_call: TRBJ2-6
cdr3_nt: TGTGCCAGCAGCCCAGTCTCTGGGGCCAACGTCCTGACTTTC
cdr3_aa: CASSPVSGANVLTF

clone_size: -
d_call: TRBD1
v_call: TRBV10-3
j_call: TRBJ1-1
cdr3_nt: TGTGCCATCAGTAAAACTACAGGGGGCAACACTGAAGCTTTCTTT
cdr3_aa: CAISKTTGGNTEAFF

clone_size: once
d_call: TRBD2
v_call: TRBV30
j_call: TRBJ2-3
cdr3_nt: TGTGCCTGGGTTCTAGCGGGGGGCACAGATACGCAGTATTTT
cdr3_aa: CAWVLAGGTDTQYF

clone_size: -
d_call: -
v_call: TRBV11-2
j_call: TRBJ2-7
cdr3_nt: TGTGCCAGCAGCTTACTGCGGAGATCATTCTACGAGCAGTACTTC
cdr3_aa: CASSLLRRSFYEQYF

clone_size: -
d_call: TRBD1
v_call: TRBV6-1
j_call: TRBJ2-7
cdr3_nt: TGTGCCAGCAGTGTATGGGACAGGGGAGGTGGCGAGCAGTACTTC
cdr3_aa: CASSVWDRGGGEQYF

clone_size: -
d_call: TRBD1
v_call: TRBV25-1
j_call: TRBJ2-5
cdr3_nt: TGTGCCAGCAGAGACCGGGACAGGGGTTCGGGGACCCAGTACTTC
cdr3_aa: CASRDRDRGSGTQYF

clone_size: few
d_call: TRBD1
v_call: TRBV5-8
j_call: TRBJ1-5
cdr3_nt: TGTGCCAGCAGCTTCGGGACAGGGGGCAATCAGCCCCAGCATTTT
cdr3_aa: CASSFGTGGNQPQHF

clone_size: -
d_call: TRBD2
v_call: TRBV19
j_call: TRBJ2-3
cdr3_nt: TGTGCCAGTAAAATCACGGGGGGGGAAGATACGCAGTATTTT
cdr3_aa: CASKITGGEDTQYF

clone_size: once
d_call: TRBD2
v_call: TRBV30
j_call: TRBJ2-1
cdr3_nt: TGTGCCTGGAGGGAGATCTGGGGAGGGCGCTGGAACAATGAGCAGTTCTTC
cdr3_aa: CAWREIWGGRWNNEQFF

clone_size: -
d_call: -
v_call: TRBV4-1
j_call: TRBJ1-2
cdr3_nt: TGCGCCAGCAGCCAAGGGCTCAAGGGGAACTATGGCTACACCTTC
cdr3_aa: CASSQGLKGNYGYTF

clone_size: -
d_call: TRBD2
v_call: TRBV4-1
j_call: TRBJ2-7
cdr3_nt: TGCGCCAGCAGCCAAGAGTGGGGACTAGCCTACGAGCAGTACTTC
cdr3_aa: CASSQEWGLAYEQYF